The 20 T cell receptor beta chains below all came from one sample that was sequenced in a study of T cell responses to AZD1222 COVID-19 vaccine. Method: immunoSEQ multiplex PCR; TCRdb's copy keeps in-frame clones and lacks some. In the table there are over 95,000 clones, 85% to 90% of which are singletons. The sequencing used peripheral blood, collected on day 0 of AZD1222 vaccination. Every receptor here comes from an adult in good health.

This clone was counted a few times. As DNA, the CDR3 is TGTGCCAGCAGGGCCCCCCAGCGGGAGGGCCGGGAGACCCAGTACTTC. This encodes CASRAPQREGRETQYF. The chain employs TRBV2 and TRBJ2-5; 10 bases line up with TRBD2. Germline V gene sequence: CDR1 SNHLY, CDR2 FYNNEI. The ends lost 6 bases at V and 5 bases at J; junction bases unmatched: 12. There are 16 residues in the CDR3.

This CDR3 is CASSPFRQGADEQFF. CDR3 bases: TGTGCCAGCAGCCCGTTCCGACAGGGGGCCGATGAGCAGTTCTTC. The chain is built from TRBV7-2 and TRBJ2-1, with 10 positions matching TRBD1. The CDR3 extends over 15 amino acids. In germline, CDR1 is SGHTA, CDR2 FQGNSA. V was pared by 5 bases and J by 8 bases, with 9 bases of the junction left unmatched.

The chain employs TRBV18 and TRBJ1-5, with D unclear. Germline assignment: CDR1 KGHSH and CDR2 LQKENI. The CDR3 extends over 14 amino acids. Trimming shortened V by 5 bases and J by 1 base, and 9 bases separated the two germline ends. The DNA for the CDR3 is TGTGCCAGCTCAAAGGACGGGAGCAATCAGCCCCAGCATTTT. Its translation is CASSKDGSNQPQHF. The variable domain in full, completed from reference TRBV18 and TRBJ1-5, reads NAGVMQNPRHLVRRRGQEARLRCSPMKGHSHVYWYRQLPEEGLKFMVYLQKENIIDESGMPKERFSAEFPKEGPSILRIQQVVRGDSAAYFCASSKDGSNQPQHFGDGTRLSIL.

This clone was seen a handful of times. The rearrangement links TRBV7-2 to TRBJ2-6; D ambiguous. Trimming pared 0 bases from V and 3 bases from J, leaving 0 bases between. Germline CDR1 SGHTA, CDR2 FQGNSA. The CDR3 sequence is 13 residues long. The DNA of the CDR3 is TGTGCCAGCAGCTTAGCTGGGGCCAACGTCCTGACTTTC. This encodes CASSLAGANVLTF.

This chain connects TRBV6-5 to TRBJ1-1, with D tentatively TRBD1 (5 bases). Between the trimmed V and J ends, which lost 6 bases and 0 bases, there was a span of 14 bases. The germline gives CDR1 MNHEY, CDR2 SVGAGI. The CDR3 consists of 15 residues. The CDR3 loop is CASSARQLVNTEAFF. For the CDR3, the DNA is TGTGCCAGCAGCGCTAGACAGCTCGTGAACACTGAAGCTTTCTTT.

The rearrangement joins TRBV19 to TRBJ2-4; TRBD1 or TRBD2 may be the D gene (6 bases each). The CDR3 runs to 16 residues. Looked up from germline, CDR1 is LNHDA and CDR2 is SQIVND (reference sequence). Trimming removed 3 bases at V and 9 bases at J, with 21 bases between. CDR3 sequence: CASSMRGGQTVGIQYF. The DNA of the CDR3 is TGTGCCAGTAGTATGAGAGGGGGGCAAACAGTTGGCATTCAGTACTTC.

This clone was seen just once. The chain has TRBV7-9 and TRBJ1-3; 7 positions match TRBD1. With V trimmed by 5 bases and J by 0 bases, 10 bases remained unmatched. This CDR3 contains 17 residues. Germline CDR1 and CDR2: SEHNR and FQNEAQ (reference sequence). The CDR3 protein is CASSRSTGQSSGNTIYF. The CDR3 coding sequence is TGTGCCAGCAGCCGCTCGACAGGGCAGAGCTCTGGAAACACCATATATTTT.

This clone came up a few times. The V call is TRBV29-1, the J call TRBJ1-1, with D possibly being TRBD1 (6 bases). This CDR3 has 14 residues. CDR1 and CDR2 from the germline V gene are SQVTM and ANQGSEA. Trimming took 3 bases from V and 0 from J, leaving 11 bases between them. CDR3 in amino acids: CSVDVGGLNTEAFF. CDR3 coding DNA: TGCAGCGTTGATGTGGGGGGGCTGAACACTGAAGCTTTCTTT.

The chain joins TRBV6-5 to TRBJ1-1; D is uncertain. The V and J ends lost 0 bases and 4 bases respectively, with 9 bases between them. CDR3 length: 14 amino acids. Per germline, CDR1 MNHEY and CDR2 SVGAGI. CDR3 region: CASSYSTGSTEAFF. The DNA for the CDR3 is TGTGCCAGCAGTTACTCGACCGGTAGCACTGAAGCTTTCTTT.

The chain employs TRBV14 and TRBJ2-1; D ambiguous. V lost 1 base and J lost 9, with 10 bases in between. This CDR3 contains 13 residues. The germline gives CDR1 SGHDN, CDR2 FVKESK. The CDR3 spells CASSQARQGEQFF. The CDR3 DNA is TGTGCCAGCAGCCAAGCCCGGCAAGGTGAGCAGTTCTTC.

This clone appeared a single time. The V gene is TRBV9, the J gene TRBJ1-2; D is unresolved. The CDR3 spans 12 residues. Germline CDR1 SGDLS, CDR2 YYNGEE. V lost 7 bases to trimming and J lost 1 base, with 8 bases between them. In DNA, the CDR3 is TGTGCCAGCCGAAATTATAACTATGGCTACACCTTC. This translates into CASRNYNYGYTF.

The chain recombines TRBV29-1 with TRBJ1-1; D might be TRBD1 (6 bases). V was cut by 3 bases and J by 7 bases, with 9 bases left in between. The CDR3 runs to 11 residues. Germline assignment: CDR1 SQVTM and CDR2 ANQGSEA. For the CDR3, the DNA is TGCAGCGTTGATGGGGGGCGTGAAGCTTTCTTT. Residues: CSVDGGREAFF.

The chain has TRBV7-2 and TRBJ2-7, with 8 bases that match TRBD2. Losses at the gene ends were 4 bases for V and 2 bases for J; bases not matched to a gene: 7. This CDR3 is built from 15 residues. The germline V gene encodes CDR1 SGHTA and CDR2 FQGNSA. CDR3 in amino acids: CASSYGLAGTYEQYF. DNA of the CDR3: TGTGCCAGCAGCTACGGACTAGCTGGCACCTACGAGCAGTACTTC.

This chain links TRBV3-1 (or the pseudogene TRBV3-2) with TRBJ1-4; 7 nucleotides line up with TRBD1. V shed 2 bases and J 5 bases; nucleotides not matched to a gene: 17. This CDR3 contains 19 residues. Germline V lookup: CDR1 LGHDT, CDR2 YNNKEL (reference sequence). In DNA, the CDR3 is TGTGCCAGCAGCCAACAAGGGTGGACAGGAGGGGAACTCAATGAAAAACTGTTTTTT. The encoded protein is CASSQQGWTGGELNEKLFF.

CDR3 region: CASRADRNYGYTF. The CDR3 DNA reads as TGTGCCAGCAGAGCAGACAGGAACTATGGCTACACCTTC. The V and J genes are TRBV6-5 and TRBJ1-2, with D perhaps TRBD1 (6 bases). The germline gives CDR1 MNHEY, CDR2 SVGAGI. Trimming removed 6 bases at V and 2 bases at J, with 10 bases between. The CDR3 spans 13 residues.

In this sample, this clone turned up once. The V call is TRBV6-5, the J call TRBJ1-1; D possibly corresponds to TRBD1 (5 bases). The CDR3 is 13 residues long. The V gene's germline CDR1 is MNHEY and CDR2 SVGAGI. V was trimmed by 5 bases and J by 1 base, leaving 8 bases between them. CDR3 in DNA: TGTGCCAGCAGTATTACAGGGAACACTGAAGCTTTCTTT. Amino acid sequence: CASSITGNTEAFF.

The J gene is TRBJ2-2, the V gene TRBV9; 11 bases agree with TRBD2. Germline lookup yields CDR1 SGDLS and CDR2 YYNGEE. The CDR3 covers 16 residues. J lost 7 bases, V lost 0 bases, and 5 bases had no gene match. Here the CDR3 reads CASSVALAGVNGELFF. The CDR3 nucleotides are TGTGCCAGCAGCGTAGCACTAGCGGGGGTTAACGGGGAGCTGTTTTTT.

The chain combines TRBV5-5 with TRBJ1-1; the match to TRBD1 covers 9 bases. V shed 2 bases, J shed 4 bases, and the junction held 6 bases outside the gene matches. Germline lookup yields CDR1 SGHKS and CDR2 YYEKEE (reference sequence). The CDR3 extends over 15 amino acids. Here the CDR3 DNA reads TGTGCCAGCAGCTTAGGGGACAGGGTGGTCACTGAAGCTTTCTTT. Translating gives CASSLGDRVVTEAFF.

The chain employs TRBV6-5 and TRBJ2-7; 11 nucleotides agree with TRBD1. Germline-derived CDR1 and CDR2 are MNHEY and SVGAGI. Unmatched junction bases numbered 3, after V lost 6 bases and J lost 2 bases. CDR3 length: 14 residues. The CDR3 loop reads CASRGQGAPYEQYF. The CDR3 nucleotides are TGTGCCAGCAGAGGACAGGGGGCCCCCTACGAGCAGTACTTC.

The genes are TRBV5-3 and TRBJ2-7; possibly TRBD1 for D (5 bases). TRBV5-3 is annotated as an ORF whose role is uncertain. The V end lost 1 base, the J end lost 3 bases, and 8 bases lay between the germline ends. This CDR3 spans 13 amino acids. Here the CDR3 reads CARSLKGIYEQYF. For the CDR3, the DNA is TGTGCCAGAAGCTTGAAGGGGATCTACGAGCAGTACTTC.